This TCR beta chain was recovered during a study of blood T cell repertoires in COVID-19. Study-level background: Nucleic acid was either cDNA or gDNA, and it came from T cells, B-cell-depleted T cells, or PBMCs.

Germline assignment: CDR1 GTSNPN and CDR2 SVGIG (reference sequence). This CDR3 region has 16 residues. V gave up 5 bases and J gave up 0 bases, with 19 bases separating them. Libraries were prepared by immunoSEQ multiplex PCR; TCRdb keeps only in-frame clonotypes and omits some of them. Of 120,000 or so clones in the sample, around three quarters were seen once. J is TRBJ1-2 and V is TRBV30; a weak D match, TRBD1 (6 bases). The source is a man between 35 and 55 years old with active or convalescent COVID-19. Specimen: peripheral blood. CDR3 DNA sequence: TGTGCCTGGGTTGGACAGCTCCGCTTAGCTAACTATGGCTACACCTTC. It codes for CAWVGQLRLANYGYTF.